These 17 T cell receptor beta chains came from one sample sequenced in a study of blood T cell repertoires in COVID-19. Sequencing was performed with immunoSEQ multiplex PCR; in TCRdb, only in-frame clones are kept and a portion is missing. This sample has roughly 140,000 clones, with roughly 85% found just once. Sequencing was performed on peripheral blood. Receptors originate from a woman between 55 and 75 years old with COVID-19, enrolled during active disease.

The V and J genes are TRBV19 and TRBJ1-2, with 7 bases that match TRBD1. V trimming: 5 bases; J trimming: 0 bases; junction bases outside the gene matches: 3. From germline, CDR1 is LNHDA and CDR2 SQIVND (reference sequence). The CDR3 loop spans 14 amino acids. In nucleotides, the CDR3 is TGTGCCAGTAGTTTTCAGGGGGCTAACTATGGCTACACCTTC. Translation: CASSFQGANYGYTF.

This clone has a single count. The DNA is omitted, as the CDR3 cannot be located on it reliably, and the CDR3 follows TCRdb's listing. This chain joins TRBV9 and TRBJ2-1; the table's D call, TRBD1, has no DNA check behind it. The germline V gene encodes CDR1 SGDLS and CDR2 YYNGEE. The CDR3 adds up to 16 amino acids, both ends counted. The CDR3 is CASSVEQGYFGNEQFF.

This clone was seen a single time. The gene calls are TRBV5-1 and TRBJ2-2; D possibly corresponds to TRBD1 (5 bases). Germline CDR1 is SGHRS and CDR2 is YFSETQ. The CDR3 has 16 amino acids. V lost 1 base, J lost 2 bases, and 12 bases lay in between. The CDR3 loop is CASSLTGSTNTGELFF. The CDR3 region has the DNA TGCGCCAGCAGCTTGACAGGTTCCACAAACACCGGGGAGCTGTTTTTT.

The J gene is TRBJ1-6, the V gene TRBV3-1 (or the pseudogene TRBV3-2), with a weak D call TRBD1 (6 bases). This CDR3 is built from 13 residues. Trimming cost V 4 bases and J 8 bases, with 9 bases left between them. CDR1 is LGHDT and CDR2 is YNNKEL in the germline V gene (reference sequence). In DNA form, the CDR3 reads TGTGCCAGCAGCCTATACAGGGATTCACCCCTCCACTTT. Translating gives CASSLYRDSPLHF.

The CDR3 DNA reads TGTGCCAGCAGCCCACCTAAACAGGGGTATAATGAGCAGTTCTTC. It translates to CASSPPKQGYNEQFF. The chain uses TRBV11-2 and TRBJ2-1; 7 bases line up with TRBD1. The CDR3 sequence is 15 residues long. Per the germline V gene, CDR1 is SGHAT and CDR2 is FQNNGV. V was pared by 5 bases and J by 7 bases, with 11 bases of the junction left unmatched. Supplemented by reference TRBV11-2 and TRBJ2-1, the full variable domain reads EAGVAQSPRYKIIEKRQSVAFWCNPISGHATLYWYQQILGQGPKLLIQFQNNGVVDDSQLPKDRFSAERLKGVDSTLKIQPAKLEDSAVYLCASSPPKQGYNEQFFGPGTRLTVL.

This chain uses TRBV5-4 with TRBJ1-3; TRBD1 is a possible D gene (6 bases). V shed 4 bases and J shed 3 bases, with 11 bases lying between them. The CDR3 length is 14 residues. The V gene's germline CDR1 is SGHNT and CDR2 YYREEE (reference sequence). The CDR3 spells CASSKDRDGNTIYF. The CDR3 region has the DNA TGTGCCAGCAGCAAGGACAGAGATGGAAACACCATATATTTT. Filled out from reference TRBV5-4 and TRBJ1-3, the complete variable domain reads ETGVTQSPTHLIKTRGQQVTLRCSSQSGHNTVSWYQQALGQGPQFIFQYYREEENGRGNFPPRFSGLQFPNYSSELNVNALELDDSALYLCASSKDRDGNTIYFGEGSWLTVV.

The CDR3 DNA is TGCGCCAGCAGTGAAGCGGGAGTTGAAGATACGCAGTATTTT. This gives the protein CASSEAGVEDTQYF. The chain employs TRBV10-1 and TRBJ2-3; 8 bases are shared with TRBD2. The V gene end was trimmed by 3 bases and the J gene end by 5 bases; junction bases not matched to a gene: 4. CDR1 WNHNN and CDR2 SYGVQD come from the germline V gene (reference sequence). The CDR3 is made up of 14 amino acids.

V is TRBV7-6 and J is TRBJ2-7; D unresolved. Trimming took off 2 bases at V and 0 bases at J, with 8 bases between the two ends. The CDR3 extends over 14 amino acids. Per germline, CDR1 SGHVS and CDR2 FNYEAQ. DNA of the CDR3: TGTGCCAGCAGCTTAAGGAGCGACTCCTACGAGCAGTACGTC. Its translation: CASSLRSDSYEQYV.

A word on this clone: One end of the junction is discordant with germline, which a read error may explain. J is TRBJ1-2 and V is TRBV15; unclear D gene. This CDR3 has 14 amino acids. Germline V gene sequence: CDR1 LNHNV, CDR2 YYDKDF (reference sequence). The CDR3 DNA reads as TGTGCCACCAGCAGATATAAAAAAGACGGGCCCGGGGCCTTC. It yields the protein CATSRYKKDGPGAF. Together with reference TRBV15 and TRBJ1-2, the CDR3 gives the full variable domain: DAMVIQNPRYQVTQFGKPVTLSCSQTLNHNVMYWYQQKSSQAPKLLFHYYDKDFNNEADTPDNFQSRRPNTSFCFLDIRSPGLGDTAMYLCATSRYKKDGPGAFGSGTRLTVV.

V and J are TRBV2 and TRBJ2-2; possible D gene TRBD2, 6 bases. V was trimmed by 1 base and J by 7 bases, leaving 7 bases between them. Germline loops: CDR1 SNHLY, CDR2 FYNNEI. The CDR3 totals 13 residues. CDR3: CASSEGEVGELFF. CDR3 sequence (DNA): TGTGCCAGCAGTGAAGGGGAGGTCGGGGAGCTGTTTTTT. Full variable domain (outside the CDR3, taken from reference TRBV2 and TRBJ2-2): EPEVTQTPSHQVTQMGQEVILRCVPISNHLYFYWYRQILGQKVEFLVSFYNNEISEKSEIFDDQFSVERPDGSNFTLKIRSTKLEDSAMYFCASSEGEVGELFFGEGSRLTVL.

This sequence joins TRBV11-3 and TRBJ2-1; 9 nucleotides match TRBD2. The V segment lost 1 base and the J segment 2 bases; nucleotides outside the gene matches: 6. Germline V lookup: CDR1 SGHNT, CDR2 YENEEA. This CDR3 region has 17 residues. For the CDR3, the DNA is TGTGCCAGCAGCTTAGCATCTCTAGCGGGGACCTACAATGAGCAGTTCTTC. It translates to CASSLASLAGTYNEQFF.

The genes are TRBV2 and TRBJ1-4, with D possibly being TRBD1 (6 bases). V shed 7 bases and J shed 1 base, with 10 bases lying between them. The CDR3 runs to 14 residues. CDR1 is SNHLY, CDR2 FYNNEI, per germline. DNA of the CDR3: TGTGCCAGCAAAAAGGGGGAAACTAATGAAAAACTGTTTTTT. Its translation: CASKKGETNEKLFF.

For this clone: Relative to the germline gene, one junction end is altered; a read error may explain this. V is TRBV6-4 and J is TRBJ1-2; 7 nucleotides align to TRBD1. Per the germline V gene, CDR1 is MRHNA and CDR2 is SNTAGT. This CDR3 has 13 residues. CDR3 in amino acids: CARRGGGGYGYTF. The CDR3, as DNA: TGTGCCCGCAGGGGGGGAGGGGGCTATGGCTACACCTTC.

This chain links TRBV10-3 with TRBJ1-6; 7 bases align to TRBD1. There are 15 residues in the CDR3. J was trimmed by 7 bases and V by 5 bases; bases with no gene match: 8. Germline V CDR1 and CDR2: ENHRY, SYGVKD. CDR3 nucleotide sequence: TGTGCCATCAGTCCCAGGGGACAGACCAATTCACCCCTCCACTTT. Residues: CAISPRGQTNSPLHF.

The genes are TRBV4-1 and TRBJ1-2, with D possibly TRBD1 on 6 matching bases. The CDR3 totals 15 residues. V lost 4 bases and J 2 bases, leaving 14 bases between the germline ends. Looked up from germline, CDR1 is MGHRA and CDR2 is YSYEKL. The CDR3, as DNA: TGCGCCAGCAGCCCTAACGGGGGGCGGAACTATGGCTACACCTTC. Encoded protein: CASSPNGGRNYGYTF.

V is TRBV5-1 and J is TRBJ2-5, with D perhaps TRBD2 (5 bases). The CDR3 loop spans 15 amino acids. Between the trimmed V and J ends, which lost 0 bases and 2 bases, there was a span of 11 bases. Germline values: CDR1 SGHRS, CDR2 YFSETQ. The CDR3 protein is CASSLGSGGQETQYF. As DNA, the CDR3 is TGCGCCAGCAGCTTGGGGTCTGGAGGTCAAGAGACCCAGTACTTC.

The chain is built from TRBV3-1 (or the pseudogene TRBV3-2) and TRBJ2-7; D is undetermined. The CDR3 runs to 14 residues. V was shortened by 4 bases and J by 2 bases, with 12 bases between the two germline ends. Looked up from germline, CDR1 is LGHDT and CDR2 is YNNKEL (reference sequence). The CDR3 reads CASSPSRRTYEQYF. As DNA, the CDR3 is TGTGCCAGCAGCCCTTCCCGGCGGACCTACGAGCAGTACTTC.